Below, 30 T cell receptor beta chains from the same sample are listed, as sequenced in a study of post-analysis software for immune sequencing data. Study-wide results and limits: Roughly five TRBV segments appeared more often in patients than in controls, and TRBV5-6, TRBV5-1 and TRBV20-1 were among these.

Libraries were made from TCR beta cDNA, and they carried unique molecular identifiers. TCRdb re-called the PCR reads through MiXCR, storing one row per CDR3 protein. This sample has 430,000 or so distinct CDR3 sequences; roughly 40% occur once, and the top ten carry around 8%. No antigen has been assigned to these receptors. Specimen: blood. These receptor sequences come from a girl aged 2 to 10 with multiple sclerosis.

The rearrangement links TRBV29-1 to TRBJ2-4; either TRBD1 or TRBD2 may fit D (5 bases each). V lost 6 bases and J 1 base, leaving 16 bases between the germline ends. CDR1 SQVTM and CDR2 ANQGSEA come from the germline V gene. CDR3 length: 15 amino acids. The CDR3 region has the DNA TGCAGCGTCGCGAGGGACGGTGAGGCCAAAAACATTCAGTACTTC. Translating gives CSVARDGEAKNIQYF.

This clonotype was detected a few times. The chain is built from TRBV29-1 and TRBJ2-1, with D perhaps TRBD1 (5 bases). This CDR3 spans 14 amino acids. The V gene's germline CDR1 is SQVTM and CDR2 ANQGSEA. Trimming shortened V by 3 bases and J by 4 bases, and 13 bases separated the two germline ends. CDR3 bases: TGCAGCGTTGAGTGGCAGGGTACGTACAATGAGCAGTTCTTC. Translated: CSVEWQGTYNEQFF.

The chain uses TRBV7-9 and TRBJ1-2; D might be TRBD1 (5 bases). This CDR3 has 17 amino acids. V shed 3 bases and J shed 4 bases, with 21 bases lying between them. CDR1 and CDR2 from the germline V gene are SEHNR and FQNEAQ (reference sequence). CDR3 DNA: TGTGCCAGCAGCTTTACCCCCCGGGTATGGGGCAGCTATGGCTACACCTTC. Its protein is CASSFTPRVWGSYGYTF.

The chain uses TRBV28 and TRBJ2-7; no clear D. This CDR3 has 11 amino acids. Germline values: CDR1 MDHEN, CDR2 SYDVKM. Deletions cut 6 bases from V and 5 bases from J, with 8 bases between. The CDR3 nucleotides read TGTGCCAGCAGGCAAAGAAACGAGCAGTACTTC. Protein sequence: CASRQRNEQYF.

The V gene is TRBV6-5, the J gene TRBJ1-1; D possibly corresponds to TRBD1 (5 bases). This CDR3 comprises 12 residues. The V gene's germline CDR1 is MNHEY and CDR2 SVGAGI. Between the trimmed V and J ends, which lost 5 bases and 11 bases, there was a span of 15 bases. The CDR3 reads CASSALGVRAFF. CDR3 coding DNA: TGTGCCAGCAGTGCATTAGGGGTTCGGGCTTTCTTT.

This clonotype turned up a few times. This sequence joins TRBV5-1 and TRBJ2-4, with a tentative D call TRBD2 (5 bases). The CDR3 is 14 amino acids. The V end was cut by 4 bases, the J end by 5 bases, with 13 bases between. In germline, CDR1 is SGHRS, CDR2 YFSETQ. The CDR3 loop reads CASSVRTGENIQYF. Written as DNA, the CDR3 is TGCGCCAGCAGCGTCCGTACCGGGGAAAACATTCAGTACTTC.

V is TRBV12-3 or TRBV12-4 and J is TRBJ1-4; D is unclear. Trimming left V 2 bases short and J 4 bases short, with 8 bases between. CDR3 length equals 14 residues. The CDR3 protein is CASSLSHRNEKLFF. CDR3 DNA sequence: TGTGCCAGCAGTTTATCCCACCGTAATGAAAAACTGTTTTTT.

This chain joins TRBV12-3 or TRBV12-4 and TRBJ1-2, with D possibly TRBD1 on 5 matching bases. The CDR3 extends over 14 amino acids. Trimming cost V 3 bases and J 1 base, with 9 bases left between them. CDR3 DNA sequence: TGTGCCAGCAGTTTTGGGGGGGATAACTATGGCTACACCTTC. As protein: CASSFGGDNYGYTF.

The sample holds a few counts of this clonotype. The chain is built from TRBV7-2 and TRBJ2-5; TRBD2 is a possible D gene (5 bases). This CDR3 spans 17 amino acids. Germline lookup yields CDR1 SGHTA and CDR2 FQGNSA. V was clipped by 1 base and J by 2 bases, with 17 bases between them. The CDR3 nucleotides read TGTGCCAGCAGCTTAGAACTAACCAGCGGAAGTCAAGAGACCCAGTACTTC. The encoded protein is CASSLELTSGSQETQYF. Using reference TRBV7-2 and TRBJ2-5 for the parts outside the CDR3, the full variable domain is GAGVSQSPSNKVTEKGKDVELRCDPISGHTALYWYRQSLGQGLEFLIYFQGNSAPDKSGLPSDRFSAERTGGSVSTLTIQRTQQEDSAVYLCASSLELTSGSQETQYFGPGTRLLVL.

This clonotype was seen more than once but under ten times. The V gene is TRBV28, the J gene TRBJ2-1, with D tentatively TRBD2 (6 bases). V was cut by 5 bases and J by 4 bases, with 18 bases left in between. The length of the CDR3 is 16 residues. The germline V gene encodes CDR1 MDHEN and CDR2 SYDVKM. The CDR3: CASSPLRDSPYNEQFF. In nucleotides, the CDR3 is TGTGCCAGCAGTCCCCTCCGGGACTCACCTTACAATGAGCAGTTCTTC.

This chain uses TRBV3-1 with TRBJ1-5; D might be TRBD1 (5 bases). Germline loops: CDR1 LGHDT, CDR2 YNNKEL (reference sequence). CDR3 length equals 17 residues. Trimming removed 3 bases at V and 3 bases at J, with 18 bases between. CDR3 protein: CASSQGFFRGPNQPQHF. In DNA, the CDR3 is TGTGCCAGCAGCCAGGGCTTCTTTCGGGGACCCAATCAGCCCCAGCATTTT.

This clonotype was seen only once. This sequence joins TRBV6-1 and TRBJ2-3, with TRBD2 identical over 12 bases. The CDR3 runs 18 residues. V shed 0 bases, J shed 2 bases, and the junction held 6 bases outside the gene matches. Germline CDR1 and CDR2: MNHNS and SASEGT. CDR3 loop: CASSEAGASGGVTDTQYF. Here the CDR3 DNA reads TGTGCCAGCAGTGAAGCGGGGGCTAGCGGGGGGGTCACAGATACGCAGTATTTT.

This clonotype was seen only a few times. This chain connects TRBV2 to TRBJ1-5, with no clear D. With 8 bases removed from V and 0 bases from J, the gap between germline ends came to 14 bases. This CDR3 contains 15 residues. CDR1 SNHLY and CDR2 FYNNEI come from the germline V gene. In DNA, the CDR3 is TGTGCCAGCGGGTGGTCGATTAATAGCAATCAGCCCCAGCATTTT. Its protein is CASGWSINSNQPQHF. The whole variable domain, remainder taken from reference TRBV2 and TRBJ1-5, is EPEVTQTPSHQVTQMGQEVILRCVPISNHLYFYWYRQILGQKVEFLVSFYNNEISEKSEIFDDQFSVERPDGSNFTLKIRSTKLEDSAMYFCASGWSINSNQPQHFGDGTRLSIL.

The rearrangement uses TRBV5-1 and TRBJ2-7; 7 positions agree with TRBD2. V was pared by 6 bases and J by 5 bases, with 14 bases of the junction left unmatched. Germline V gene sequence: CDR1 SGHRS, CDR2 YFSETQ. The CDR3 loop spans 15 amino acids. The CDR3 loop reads CASTPGGGRTHEQYF. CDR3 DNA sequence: TGCGCCAGCACCCCCGGTGGCGGGAGAACCCACGAGCAGTACTTC.

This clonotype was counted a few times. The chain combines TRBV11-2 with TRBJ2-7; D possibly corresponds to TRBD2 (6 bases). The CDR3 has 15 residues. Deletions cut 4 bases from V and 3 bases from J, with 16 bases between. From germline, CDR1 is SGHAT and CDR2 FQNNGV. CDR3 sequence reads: CASSSLTGVIYEQYF. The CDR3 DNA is TGTGCCAGCAGCTCCCTAACGGGAGTGATCTACGAGCAGTACTTC.

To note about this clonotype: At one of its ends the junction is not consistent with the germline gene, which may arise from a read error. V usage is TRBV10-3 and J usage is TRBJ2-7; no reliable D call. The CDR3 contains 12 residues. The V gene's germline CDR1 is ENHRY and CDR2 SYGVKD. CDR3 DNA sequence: TGTGCCATCAGTAAGTCCCTAAACGAGCAGTACTTC. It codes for CAISKSLNEQYF.

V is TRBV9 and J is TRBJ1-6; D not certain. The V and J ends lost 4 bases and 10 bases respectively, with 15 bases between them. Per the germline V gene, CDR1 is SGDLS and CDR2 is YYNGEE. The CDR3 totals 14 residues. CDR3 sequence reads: CASSPAGFGSPLHF. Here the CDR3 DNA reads TGTGCCAGCAGCCCCGCTGGGTTCGGCTCACCCCTCCACTTT.

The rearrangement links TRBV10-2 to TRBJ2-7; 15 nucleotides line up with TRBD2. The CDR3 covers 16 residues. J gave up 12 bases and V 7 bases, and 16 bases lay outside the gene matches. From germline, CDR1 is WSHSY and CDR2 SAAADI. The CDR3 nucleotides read TGCGCCAGCAACGGACTAGCGGGAGGGGGCCAGGAGACCCGGTACTTC. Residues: CASNGLAGGGQETRYF.

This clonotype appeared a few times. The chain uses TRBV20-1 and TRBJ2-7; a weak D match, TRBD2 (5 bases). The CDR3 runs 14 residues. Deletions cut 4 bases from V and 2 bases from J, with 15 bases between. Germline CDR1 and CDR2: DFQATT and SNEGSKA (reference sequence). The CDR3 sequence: CSAIGSREPYEQYF. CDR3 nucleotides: TGCAGTGCTATTGGCAGCCGGGAACCCTACGAGCAGTACTTC.

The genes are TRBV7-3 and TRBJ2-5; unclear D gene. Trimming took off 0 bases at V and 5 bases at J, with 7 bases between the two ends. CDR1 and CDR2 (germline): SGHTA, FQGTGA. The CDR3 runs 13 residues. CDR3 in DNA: TGTGCCAGCAGCTTAACGTACGAGGAGACCCAGTACTTC. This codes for CASSLTYEETQYF.

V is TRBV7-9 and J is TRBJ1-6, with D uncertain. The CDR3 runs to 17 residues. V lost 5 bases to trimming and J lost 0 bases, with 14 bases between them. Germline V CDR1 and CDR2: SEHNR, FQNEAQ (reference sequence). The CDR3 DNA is TGTGCCAGCAGCGGAGGCGGGGTAGCCTCCTATAATTCACCCCTCCACTTT. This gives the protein CASSGGGVASYNSPLHF. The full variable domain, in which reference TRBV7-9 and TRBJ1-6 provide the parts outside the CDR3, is DTGVSQNPRHKITKRGQNVTFRCDPISEHNRLYWYRQTLGQGPEFLTYFQNEAQLEKSRLLSDRFSAERPKGSFSTLEIQRTEQGDSAMYLCASSGGGVASYNSPLHFGNGTRLTVT.

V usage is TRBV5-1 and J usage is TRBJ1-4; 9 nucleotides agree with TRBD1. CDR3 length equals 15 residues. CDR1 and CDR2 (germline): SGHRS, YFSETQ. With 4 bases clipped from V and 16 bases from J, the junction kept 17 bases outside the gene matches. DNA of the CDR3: TGCGCCAGCAGCCAACGGGACAGGGACAAGAGGGAACGGTTTTTT. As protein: CASSQRDRDKRERFF.

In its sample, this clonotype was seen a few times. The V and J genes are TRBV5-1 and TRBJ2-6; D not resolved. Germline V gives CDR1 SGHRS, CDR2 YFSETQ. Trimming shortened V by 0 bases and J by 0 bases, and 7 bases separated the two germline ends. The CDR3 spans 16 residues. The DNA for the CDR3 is TGCGCCAGCAGCTTGGGCAGCACCTCTGGGGCCAACGTCCTGACTTTC. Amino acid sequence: CASSLGSTSGANVLTF.

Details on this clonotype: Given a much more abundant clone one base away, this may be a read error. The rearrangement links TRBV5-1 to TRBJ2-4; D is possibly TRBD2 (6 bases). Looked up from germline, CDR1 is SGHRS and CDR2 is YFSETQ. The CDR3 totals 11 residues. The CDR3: CANSLTGEQYF. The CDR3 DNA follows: TGCGCCAACAGCTTGACGGGAGAGCAGTACTTC.

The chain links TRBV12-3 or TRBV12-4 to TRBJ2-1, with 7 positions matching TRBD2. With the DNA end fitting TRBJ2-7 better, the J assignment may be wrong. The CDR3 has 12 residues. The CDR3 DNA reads TGTGCCAGCAGTAACGGGGGGTTTGAGCAGTACTTC. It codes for CASSNGGFEQYF.

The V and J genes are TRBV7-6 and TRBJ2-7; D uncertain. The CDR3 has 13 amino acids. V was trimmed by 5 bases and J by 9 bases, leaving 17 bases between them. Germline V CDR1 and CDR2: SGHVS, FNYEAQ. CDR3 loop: CASSVEDRNRQYF. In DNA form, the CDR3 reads TGTGCCAGCAGCGTAGAGGACCGAAACAGGCAGTACTTC.

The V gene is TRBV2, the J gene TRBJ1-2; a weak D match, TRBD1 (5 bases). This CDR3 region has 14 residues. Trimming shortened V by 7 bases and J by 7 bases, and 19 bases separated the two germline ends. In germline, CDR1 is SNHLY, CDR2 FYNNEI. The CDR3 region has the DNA TGTGCCAGCAAACCCTTGAAGGGGTTGGTTGGCTACACCTTC. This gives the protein CASKPLKGLVGYTF.

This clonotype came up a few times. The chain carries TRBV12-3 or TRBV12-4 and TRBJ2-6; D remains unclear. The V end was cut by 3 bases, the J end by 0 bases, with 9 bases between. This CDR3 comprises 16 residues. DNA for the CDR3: TGTGCCAGCAGTTTTCGACTGCGCTCTGGGGCCAACGTCCTGACTTTC. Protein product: CASSFRLRSGANVLTF.

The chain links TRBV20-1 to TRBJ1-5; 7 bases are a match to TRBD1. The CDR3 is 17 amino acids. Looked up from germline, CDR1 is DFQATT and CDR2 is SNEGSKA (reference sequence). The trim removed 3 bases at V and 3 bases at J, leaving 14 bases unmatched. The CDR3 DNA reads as TGCAGTGCTAGCAGATCGACAGGGAGGTTAGACAATCAGCCCCAGCATTTT. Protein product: CSASRSTGRLDNQPQHF.

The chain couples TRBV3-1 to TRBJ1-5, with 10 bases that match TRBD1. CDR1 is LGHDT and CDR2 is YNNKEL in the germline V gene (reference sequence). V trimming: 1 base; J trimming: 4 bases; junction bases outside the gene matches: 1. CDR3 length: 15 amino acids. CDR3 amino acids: CASSQADRGNQPQHF. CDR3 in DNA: TGTGCCAGCAGCCAAGCGGACAGGGGGAATCAGCCCCAGCATTTT.